One sample yielded the 3 T cell receptor beta chains listed below, sequenced in a study of cytomegalovirus exposure and HLA in healthy donors. PCR used 60 Vbeta primers and 13 Jbeta primers. The table came from immunoSEQ multiplex PCR; TCRdb's copy has only in-frame clones and leaves some out. There are roughly 140,000 clones in the sample; around 9.6% occur only once, and less than 2% lies in the top ten. The sample consisted of PBMCs. These receptors were taken from a male donor in good health and CMV-seronegative.

The J gene is TRBJ2-3, the V gene TRBV9; TRBD2 matches 9 bases. Germline V lookup: CDR1 SGDLS, CDR2 YYNGEE. The junction had 10 bases not matched to a gene; V was cut back by 4 bases and J by 4 bases. There are 16 residues in the CDR3. CDR3 bases: TGTGCCAGCAGCCCGGGTAGCGGGGGCTGGGCAGATACGCAGTATTTT. This codes for CASSPGSGGWADTQYF.

The chain has TRBV7-2 and TRBJ2-1, with 7 bases matching TRBD2. V was clipped by 1 base and J by 6 bases; unmatched bases: 3. Germline CDR1 SGHTA, CDR2 FQGNSA. CDR3 length: 14 amino acids. The CDR3, as DNA: TGTGCCAGCAGCTTAGGGACTAGACTCAATGAGCAGTTCTTC. It is translated as CASSLGTRLNEQFF.

This clone has only a few counts. The V gene is TRBV29-1, the J gene TRBJ2-1, with 8 bases identical to TRBD1. This CDR3 is 14 amino acids long. Germline trimming cut 7 bases from V and 7 bases from J; bases unmatched to any gene: 12. Looked up from germline, CDR1 is SQVTM and CDR2 is ANQGSEA. The chain's CDR3 is CSAGKTGAGNEQFF. CDR3 coding DNA: TGCAGCGCGGGCAAGACAGGGGCTGGAAATGAGCAGTTCTTC.